Listed below are T cell receptor beta chains from one sample, sequenced in a study of T cell responses to AZD1222 COVID-19 vaccine. Data came from immunoSEQ multiplex PCR; TCRdb stores just in-frame clones and leaves some out. The sample carries about 120,000 clones, roughly 87% recorded once. Material: peripheral blood, obtained on day 0 of AZD1222 vaccination. These receptor sequences come from an adult in good health. CDR3s include the opening cysteine and the closing phenylalanine or tryptophan. A D gene is named only where the DNA matches it firmly. Size is stated for part of the rows, as once, few or many counts, or as a class when the clone is expanded.

v_call	clone_size	cdr3_length	d_call	j_call	cdr3_nt	cdr3_aa
TRBV15	.	15	.	TRBJ1-5	TGTGCCACCAGCAGAGTACAGAAGAACAATCAGCCCCAGCATTTT	CATSRVQKNNQPQHF
TRBV9	.	15	TRBD1	TRBJ2-5	TGTGCCAGCAGCGCGGGACAGGGGATTTGGGAGACCCAGTACTTC	CASSAGQGIWETQYF
TRBV28	few	12	.	TRBJ1-2	TGTGCCAGCCTGGCGGGCCCCTATGGCTACACCTTC	CASLAGPYGYTF
TRBV9	.	14	.	TRBJ2-7	TGTGCCAGCAGCGTAGTTCCCACACTTTACGAGCAGTACTTC	CASSVVPTLYEQYF
TRBV13	.	15	.	TRBJ1-2	TGTGCCAGCAGCTTTGATTCAGCCACTAACTATGGCTACACCTTC	CASSFDSATNYGYTF
TRBV19	.	13	.	TRBJ1-5	TGTGCCAGTAGTATAAGTGCTGGACAGCCCCAGCATTTT	CASSISAGQPQHF
TRBV7-6	.	15	.	TRBJ1-2	TGTGCCAGCAGCTTAGTTCCGGGAACCAACTATGGCTACACCTTC	CASSLVPGTNYGYTF
TRBV30	.	13	.	TRBJ2-6	TGTGCCTGGGACAGAACTGGGGCCAACGTCCTGACTTTC	CAWDRTGANVLTF
TRBV5-1	.	14	TRBD1	TRBJ1-2	TGCGCCAGCAGCTCCGGGACAGATAGCTATGGCTACACCTTC	CASSSGTDSYGYTF
TRBV11-2	.	15	.	TRBJ2-3	TGTGCCAGCAGCTTCCTTAGCGGTTTCACAGATACGCAGTATTTT	CASSFLSGFTDTQYF
TRBV3-1/TRBV3-2	.	13	.	TRBJ1-5	TGTGCCAGCAGCCAACAGGGAGATCAGCCCCAGCATTTT	CASSQQGDQPQHF
TRBV5-1	.	13	.	TRBJ1-2	TGCGCCAGCAGCTTGTTGGGAGAACATGGCTACACCTTC	CASSLLGEHGYTF
TRBV28	.	15	.	TRBJ1-3	TGTGCCAGCAGTCCGCAGGGGCGGAGAGGAGACACCATATATTTT	CASSPQGRRGDTIYF
TRBV30	.	13	TRBD1	TRBJ1-4	TGTGCCAGGCGACAGGGAATTAATGAAAAACTGTTTTTT	CARRQGINEKLFF
TRBV15	.	10	.	TRBJ1-3	TGTGCCACCAGGGGAAACACCATATATTTT	CATRGNTIYF
TRBV9	.	14	.	TRBJ2-1	TGTGCCAGCAGAGGCGAGAGCTCCTACAATGAGCAGTTCTTC	CASRGESSYNEQFF
TRBV7-2	.	17	TRBD1	TRBJ2-2	TGTGCCAGCAGCTTATCTCGGGACAGCTTGAACACCGGGGAGCTGTTTTTT	CASSLSRDSLNTGELFF
TRBV9	.	16	.	TRBJ1-4	TGTGCCAGCAGCCGCTCTGACGGATATCGGAATGAAAAACTGTTTTTT	CASSRSDGYRNEKLFF
TRBV19	.	17	.	TRBJ1-6	TGTGCCAGTTCCGATTTTTCCGGGCCGTCGGGAAATTCACCCCTCCACTTT	CASSDFSGPSGNSPLHF
TRBV4-1	once	18	.	TRBJ1-3	TGCGCCAGCAGCCAAGATGTAGGACGACGACTCTCTGGAAACACCATATATTTT	CASSQDVGRRLSGNTIYF
TRBV18	once	14	TRBD1	TRBJ1-1	TGTGCCAGCTCGGAACAGGGGGTAAGGGCTGAAGCTTTCTTT	CASSEQGVRAEAFF
TRBV4-2	.	19	TRBD1	TRBJ2-7	TGTGCCAGCAGCCAAGATGGGACAGGGACCCTATCCCCTTTGTACGAGCAGTACTTC	CASSQDGTGTLSPLYEQYF
TRBV7-9	.	16	TRBD1	TRBJ1-1	TGTGCCAGCAGCTTAGCGCTGGGACAGGTACCCGATGAAGCTTTCTTT	CASSLALGQVPDEAFF
TRBV15	.	14	TRBD2	TRBJ2-2	TGTGCCACCAGCCTAGCGGGGTACACCGGGGAGCTGTTTTTT	CATSLAGYTGELFF
TRBV6-5	.	14	.	TRBJ1-5	TGTGCCAGCAGTTATGGAGGGGACGAACAGCCCCAGCATTTT	CASSYGGDEQPQHF